The 5 T cell receptor beta chains below all came from one sample that was sequenced in a study of blood T cells in healthy people across ages. A second 7 to 11 cycle PCR used barcoded and J-beta primers. TCRdb called the 5' RACE reads again in MiXCR, with one record for every CDR3 protein. The data hold about 970,000 distinct CDR3 sequences, with 51% observed a single time. Material for sequencing was blood. These receptors were obtained from a woman in her fifties or sixties in good health.

The V call is TRBV3-1, the J call TRBJ2-7; TRBD2 agrees at 8 bases. Germline CDR1 and CDR2: LGHDT and YNNKEL (reference sequence). CDR3 length equals 12 residues. The junction had 7 bases not matched to a gene; V was cut back by 8 bases and J by 7 bases. The CDR3 loop reads CASSGLGREQYF. CDR3 coding DNA: TGTGCCAGCTCGGGACTAGGGCGGGAGCAGTACTTC.

About this clonotype itself: Sequence at one end of the junction differs from germline and may be a read error. The chain combines TRBV4-3 with TRBJ2-5, with 13 bases that match TRBD2. The length of the CDR3 is 16 residues. The germline gives CDR1 LGHNA, CDR2 YSLEER. CDR3 loop: CAGSQSGTSGMETQYF. Written as DNA, the CDR3 is TGCGCCGGCAGCCAATCCGGGACTAGCGGGATGGAGACCCAGTACTTC.

The chain carries TRBV14 and TRBJ1-6, with D possibly being TRBD1 (5 bases). Germline values: CDR1 SGHDN, CDR2 FVKESK. The CDR3 runs to 15 residues. Trimming shortened V by 1 base and J by 9 bases, and 13 bases separated the two germline ends. CDR3 in DNA: TGTGCCAGCAGCCAAGGTGGGGGGTCTGGTTCACCCCTCCACTTT. This codes for CASSQGGGSGSPLHF.

This clonotype was observed a few times. The J gene is TRBJ1-3, the V gene TRBV12-3 or TRBV12-4; no clear D. The CDR3 loop spans 14 amino acids. V lost 5 bases and J lost 2, with 10 bases in between. The CDR3 DNA follows: TGTGCCAGCAGTCTAGGGAGGCCTGGAAACACCATATATTTT. This gives the protein CASSLGRPGNTIYF.

At least ten counts were recorded for this clonotype. This rearrangement joins TRBV29-1 to TRBJ1-2; D is possibly TRBD1 (5 bases). The CDR3 is made up of 13 amino acids. Per the germline V gene, CDR1 is SQVTM and CDR2 is ANQGSEA. Trimming took 6 bases from V and 8 from J, leaving 19 bases between them. CDR3 in DNA: TGCAGCGTCTCACTCGACAGAACTTGGGGCTACACCTTC. This gives the protein CSVSLDRTWGYTF.